What follows are 15 T cell receptor beta chains derived from one specimen sequenced in a study of Ad26.COV2.S vaccination and SARS-CoV-2 variants. Produced via immunoSEQ multiplex PCR; TCRdb's table is partial and in-frame only. The table shows about 680,000 clones, with roughly 90% occurring only once. As for treatment: 15 to 20 received Ad26.COV2.S at low or high dose, single or two shots; several received placebo; per-sample allocation not given. Samples were taken on day 63 after the first vaccine or placebo injection. The material sequenced was peripheral blood, taken in a trial of Ad26.COV2.S vaccine versus placebo. The receptors shown here come from a person aged 18 to 65 who received the Ad26.COV2.S COVID-19 vaccine or a placebo.

The V call is TRBV15, the J call TRBJ2-1; the D call may be TRBD1 or TRBD2 (6 bases each). With 1 base removed from V and 7 bases from J, the gap between germline ends came to 20 bases. This CDR3 has 17 residues. The V gene's germline CDR1 is LNHNV and CDR2 YYDKDF (reference sequence). The CDR3 DNA reads as TGTGCCACCAGCAGAGTTGGGTCGGTCGGAGGGGGAAATGAGCAGTTCTTC. As protein: CATSRVGSVGGGNEQFF.

The V and J genes are TRBV27 and TRBJ1-6, with a weak D call TRBD1 (5 bases). Trimming pared 6 bases from V and 7 bases from J, leaving 13 bases between. Germline V gene lookup returns CDR1 MNHEY and CDR2 SMNVEV (reference sequence). The CDR3 has 14 amino acids. Here the CDR3 reads CASRLGAPNSPLHF. DNA of the CDR3: TGTGCCAGCAGACTAGGGGCGCCCAATTCACCCCTCCACTTT.

The chain uses TRBV30 and TRBJ1-1; the D gene is possibly TRBD1 (5 bases). Germline V CDR1 and CDR2: GTSNPN, SVGIG (reference sequence). Trimming removed 4 bases at V and 2 bases at J, with 14 bases between. The CDR3 totals 14 residues. The CDR3 DNA sequence: TGTGCCTGGAATGCAGGGATGGTTAACACTGAAGCTTTCTTT. Protein product: CAWNAGMVNTEAFF.

This chain connects TRBV19 to TRBJ2-1; 7 bases align to TRBD2. With V trimmed by 4 bases and J by 3 bases, 6 bases remained unmatched. CDR1 and CDR2 (germline): LNHDA, SQIVND (reference sequence). This CDR3 has 15 amino acids. The DNA for the CDR3 is TGTGCCAGTAGTAAACCGGGACTAATCTACAATGAGCAGTTCTTC. Its translation is CASSKPGLIYNEQFF.

The V call is TRBV3-1 (or the pseudogene TRBV3-2), the J call TRBJ1-4, with 7 bases fitting TRBD1. The CDR3 runs to 14 residues. CDR1 LGHDT and CDR2 YNNKEL come from the germline V gene (reference sequence). J was trimmed by 6 bases and V by 5 bases; bases with no gene match: 6. The CDR3 region is CASSWGQNDEKLFF. The CDR3 DNA sequence: TGTGCCAGCAGCTGGGGACAGAATGATGAAAAACTGTTTTTT.

The rearrangement links TRBV10-2 to TRBJ1-2, with D unclear. Germline V gives CDR1 WSHSY, CDR2 SAAADI. The CDR3 totals 14 residues. The V end was cut by 0 bases, the J end by 4 bases, with 9 bases between. CDR3 nucleotides: TGCGCCAGCAGTGAGTCGAGGGTGGGCTATGGCTACACCTTC. It specifies CASSESRVGYGYTF.

The chain has TRBV23-1 and TRBJ1-4; perhaps TRBD1 as D (5 bases). TRBV23-1 is flagged as an ORF with uncertain function. There are 13 residues in the CDR3. The V end was cut by 4 bases, the J end by 13 bases, with 16 bases between. The CDR3 protein is CASSPAGFFGLFF. The CDR3 DNA reads TGCGCCAGCAGTCCGGCAGGGTTTTTCGGACTGTTTTTT.

This clone was detected only once. V usage is TRBV19 and J usage is TRBJ1-2; 12 nucleotides line up with TRBD1. Germline assignment: CDR1 LNHDA and CDR2 SQIVND (reference sequence). The CDR3 sequence is 15 residues long. V shed 7 bases and J 4 bases; nucleotides not matched to a gene: 7. CDR3 DNA sequence: TGTGCCAGTACCCGGGGACAGGGGGCAGCCTATGGCTACACCTTC. As protein: CASTRGQGAAYGYTF.

The CDR3: CAWSSGQINQPQHF. The CDR3 coding sequence is TGTGCCTGGAGTTCGGGACAGATAAATCAGCCCCAGCATTTT. The rearrangement joins TRBV30 to TRBJ1-5; 7 nucleotides align to TRBD1. The J segment lost 4 bases and the V segment lost 2 bases, leaving 5 bases of the junction unmatched. Germline V CDR1 and CDR2: GTSNPN, SVGIG (reference sequence). The CDR3 runs 14 residues.

The chain is built from TRBV5-6 and TRBJ1-3; the D is unclear. Trimming stripped 6 bases from V and 0 bases from J, with 10 bases between. Germline loops: CDR1 SGHDT, CDR2 YYEEEE. The CDR3 extends over 14 amino acids. CDR3 nucleotide sequence: TGTGCCAGCAAGCTAGGGAGCTCTGGAAACACCATATATTTT. It encodes CASKLGSSGNTIYF.

V and J are TRBV30 and TRBJ1-6; D is unresolved. Germline lookup yields CDR1 GTSNPN and CDR2 SVGIG (reference sequence). V gave up 0 bases and J gave up 7 bases, with 22 bases separating them. The CDR3 is made up of 18 amino acids. CDR3 in DNA: TGTGCCTGGAGTGTCGGGCAGGCCAAAAGGAGACTAAATTCACCCCTCCACTTT. The encoded protein is CAWSVGQAKRRLNSPLHF. Full variable domain (rest looked up from reference TRBV30 and TRBJ1-6): SQTIHQWPATLVQPVGSPLSLECTVEGTSNPNLYWYRQAAGRGLQLLFYSVGIGQISSEVPQNLSASRPQDRQFILSSKKLLLSDSGFYLCAWSVGQAKRRLNSPLHFGNGTRLTVT.

This sequence joins TRBV2 and TRBJ1-5, with D possibly TRBD1 on 5 matching bases. From germline, CDR1 is SNHLY and CDR2 FYNNEI. The CDR3 totals 14 residues. V was shortened by 3 bases and J by 6 bases, with 12 bases between the two germline ends. CDR3 DNA: TGTGCCAGCAGTGATGAGGCGGGGACTCAGCCCCAGCATTTT. Translated, it gives CASSDEAGTQPQHF. Full variable domain (rest looked up from reference TRBV2 and TRBJ1-5): EPEVTQTPSHQVTQMGQEVILRCVPISNHLYFYWYRQILGQKVEFLVSFYNNEISEKSEIFDDQFSVERPDGSNFTLKIRSTKLEDSAMYFCASSDEAGTQPQHFGDGTRLSIL.

The chain couples TRBV19 to TRBJ1-5; D ambiguous. The CDR3 has 13 residues. V gave up 3 bases and J gave up 3 bases, with 6 bases separating them. Per germline, CDR1 LNHDA and CDR2 SQIVND (reference sequence). Written as DNA, the CDR3 is TGTGCCAGTAGTATCGGGAACAATCAGCCCCAGCATTTT. Translated, it gives CASSIGNNQPQHF.

V usage is TRBV2 and J usage is TRBJ1-5, with 8 bases aligning to TRBD1. V was pared by 4 bases and J by 11 bases, with 10 bases of the junction left unmatched. Germline V CDR1 and CDR2: SNHLY, FYNNEI. CDR3 length: 14 amino acids. The CDR3 sequence is CASSAGTGYLAQHF. In nucleotides, the CDR3 is TGTGCCAGCAGTGCCGGGACAGGTTATTTGGCCCAGCATTTT.

The rearrangement joins TRBV27 to TRBJ2-1; 7 positions match TRBD2. The CDR3 contains 15 residues. Germline V gene data show CDR1 as MNHEY and CDR2 as SMNVEV (reference sequence). The V and J ends lost 5 bases and 7 bases, in that order; junction bases with no gene match: 11. The CDR3 coding sequence is TGTGCCAGCAGTCCTGTGGCGGGAGTCATAAATGAGCAGTTCTTC. It yields the protein CASSPVAGVINEQFF.